The 16 T cell receptor beta chains given below trace back to one sample, sequenced in a study of blood T cells in healthy people across ages (dated by TCRdb to the mid-2010s). The library was made by 5' RACE. Sequencing relied on an Illumina HiSeq 2500. A second PCR of about 6 to 11 cycles was performed with a sample-barcoded 5' primer and a J-beta primer mix. The public sequencing data were trimmed at Q25 with fastp and processed into clonotypes with MiXCR by TCRdb, which kept only in-frame beta chains. When rows share a CDR3 protein, they turn into one entry using the most common DNA and genes. The sample records 800,000 to 1,300,000 distinct CDR3 sequences, approximately 26% of which are singletons. Around 0.75% of the sample is in the top ten clones. In addition, the sample was reused for a study of T cells of mothers and their children.

The source material was blood. The receptor set was obtained from a girl aged 2 to 9 in good health.

The rearrangement joins TRBV29-1 to TRBJ2-2; D is unresolved. Germline assignment: CDR1 SQVTM and CDR2 ANQGSEA. Trimming left V 6 bases short and J 7 bases short, with 6 bases between. CDR3 size: 10 residues. CDR3 loop: CSVLNGELFF. CDR3 bases: TGCAGCGTGCTTAACGGGGAGCTGTTTTTT.

This clonotype has just a few counts. The chain uses TRBV7-9 and TRBJ2-5, with D possibly matching TRBD2 (6 bases). The germline V gene encodes CDR1 SEHNR and CDR2 FQNEAQ (reference sequence). The CDR3 runs 17 residues. V dropped 5 bases and J dropped 5 bases, with 24 bases sitting between them. The CDR3, as DNA: TGTGCCAGCAGCCCCACGCTGGGTTTGGGGGGTTTGGAGACCCAGTACTTC. Translation: CASSPTLGLGGLETQYF.

This clonotype was counted a few times. This chain joins TRBV28 and TRBJ1-1, with a possible D match to TRBD1 (5 bases). The V end was cut by 2 bases, the J end by 1 base, with 14 bases between. Germline CDR1 MDHEN, CDR2 SYDVKM. The CDR3 has 16 residues. CDR3 sequence (DNA): TGTGCCAGCAGTTTAGTCCCTATTACAGGGAACACTGAAGCTTTCTTT. Translation: CASSLVPITGNTEAFF.

This sequence joins TRBV20-1 and TRBJ2-1; a weak D match, TRBD2 (6 bases). Germline V lookup: CDR1 DFQATT, CDR2 SNEGSKA (reference sequence). The CDR3 totals 15 residues. The germline V and J ends were trimmed by 0 bases and 12 bases, with 21 bases remaining between them. The CDR3 sequence is CSAREMTRPPEGQFF. Written as DNA, the CDR3 is TGCAGTGCTAGAGAAATGACACGCCCCCCGGAGGGGCAGTTCTTC.

The rearrangement links TRBV7-9 to TRBJ2-1, with 7 bases aligning to TRBD2. V shed 10 bases, J shed 3 bases, and the junction held 12 bases outside the gene matches. This CDR3 is 15 amino acids long. The germline gives CDR1 SEHNR, CDR2 FQNEAQ (reference sequence). The CDR3 protein is CATTTLAEYYNEQFF. Written as DNA, the CDR3 is TGTGCCACCACAACCCTAGCGGAATACTACAATGAGCAGTTCTTC.

This clonotype was picked up a small number of times. The gene calls are TRBV7-9 and TRBJ1-2; no clear D gene. In germline, CDR1 is SEHNR, CDR2 FQNEAQ (reference sequence). The CDR3 is 13 amino acids. V gave up 1 base and J gave up 10 bases, with 13 bases separating them. CDR3 region: CASSLVGSGFYTF. The CDR3 DNA is TGTGCCAGCAGCTTAGTTGGGAGCGGATTCTACACCTTC.

This clonotype has only a few counts. The rearrangement links TRBV27 to TRBJ2-1; 8 nucleotides align to TRBD1. Trimming took 5 bases from V and 14 from J; bases not matched to a gene: 11. This CDR3 comprises 13 residues. Germline CDR1 and CDR2: MNHEY and SMNVEV (reference sequence). The CDR3 is CASSVTGAELEFF. Here the CDR3 DNA reads TGTGCCAGCAGTGTGACAGGGGCGGAATTAGAGTTCTTC.

V usage is TRBV29-1 and J usage is TRBJ1-1; maybe TRBD1 (5 bases). In germline, CDR1 is SQVTM, CDR2 ANQGSEA. Deletions cut 0 bases from V and 6 bases from J, with 8 bases between. The CDR3 totals 12 residues. The CDR3: CSVEDRGAEAFF. The CDR3 DNA reads as TGCAGCGTTGAAGATCGGGGGGCTGAAGCTTTCTTT.

The J gene is TRBJ2-5, the V gene TRBV7-2, with D possibly being TRBD1 or TRBD2 (6 bases each). The CDR3 covers 18 residues. Trimming shortened V by 4 bases and J by 3 bases, and 24 bases separated the two germline ends. Germline V gives CDR1 SGHTA, CDR2 FQGNSA. The CDR3 DNA reads as TGTGCCAGCAGCTCCGGTGGTTATGTGGGGGGCTGGGAAGAGACCCAGTACTTC. Its protein product is CASSSGGYVGGWEETQYF.

This clonotype occurred a few times. This chain joins TRBV7-9 and TRBJ2-5; D could derive from TRBD1 or TRBD2 (5 bases each). V lost 4 bases, J lost 2 bases, and 14 bases lay in between. This CDR3 has 15 amino acids. Germline V gives CDR1 SEHNR, CDR2 FQNEAQ (reference sequence). CDR3: CASSWVFEGQETQYF. CDR3 nucleotides: TGTGCCAGCAGCTGGGTATTTGAGGGGCAAGAGACCCAGTACTTC.

Only a few counts were recorded for this clonotype. CDR3 in DNA: TGCAGCGTCGCCTGGAACCCCGACCTCTATGGCTACACCTTC. Translating gives CSVAWNPDLYGYTF. This sequence joins TRBV29-1 and TRBJ1-2; D call uncertain. Germline V gives CDR1 SQVTM, CDR2 ANQGSEA. The CDR3 has 14 amino acids. Trimming shortened V by 6 bases and J by 4 bases, and 18 bases separated the two germline ends.

This clonotype was detected a few times. This chain uses TRBV24-1 with TRBJ2-1, with 7 bases lining up with TRBD1. Germline values: CDR1 KGHDR, CDR2 SFDVKD. The CDR3 length is 14 residues. V shed 4 bases and J 4 bases; nucleotides not matched to a gene: 3. CDR3 sequence reads: CATSETGSYNEQFF. Written as DNA, the CDR3 is TGTGCCACCAGTGAGACAGGGAGTTACAATGAGCAGTTCTTC.

This clonotype appeared many times. The chain carries TRBV9 and TRBJ2-5; TRBD1 is a possible D gene (5 bases). The CDR3 extends over 16 amino acids. V lost 3 bases and J 10 bases, leaving 25 bases between the germline ends. CDR1 and CDR2 from the germline V gene are SGDLS and YYNGEE. The CDR3 bases are TGTGCCAGCAGCGCGGACGTCGTGGACAATTCTAAATTCCAGTACTTC. Protein: CASSADVVDNSKFQYF.

This clonotype was observed at least ten times. The chain has TRBV9 and TRBJ2-3; TRBD2 is a possible D gene (5 bases). This CDR3 is built from 13 residues. CDR1 and CDR2 (germline): SGDLS, YYNGEE. V lost 0 bases to trimming and J lost 4 bases, with 6 bases between them. CDR3 nucleotides: TGTGCCAGCAGCGTAGACGGGGCAGATACGCAGTATTTT. Its translation: CASSVDGADTQYF.

Only a few counts were recorded for this clonotype. The chain has TRBV7-3 and TRBJ2-5, with D unresolved. Judging by the DNA end, TRBJ2-1 fits better; the J call may be wrong. Germline V gene sequence: CDR1 SGHTA, CDR2 FQGTGA. The CDR3 consists of 13 residues. CDR3 residues: CASSSGPVNEQFF. The CDR3 DNA follows: TGTGCCAGCAGCTCCGGGCCAGTGAATGAGCAGTTCTTC.

The chain carries TRBV4-1 and TRBJ2-7; D possibly matches TRBD1 or TRBD2 (5 bases each). Germline V gene lookup returns CDR1 MGHRA and CDR2 YSYEKL. V gave up 0 bases and J gave up 3 bases, with 9 bases separating them. The CDR3 sequence is 14 residues long. CDR3 in amino acids: CASSQEGTGYEQYF. The CDR3 nucleotides are TGCGCCAGCAGCCAAGAAGGGACCGGCTACGAGCAGTACTTC.